This TCR beta chain appears in the sequencing data of a study of hypomethylating agent response in myelodysplastic syndrome (dated by TCRdb to the early 2020s). With respect to the entire study: The hypomethylating agent given was azacitidine in about 70% of the 11 patients and decitabine in 3 of 11 patients. The cohort included 8 or 9 male and 2 female myelodysplastic syndrome patients. A mean patient age of around 70 +/- 6 years was recorded, and a diploid cytogenetic profile was observed most commonly. TET2 mutation was identified most frequently, being present in 5 of 11 patients. Complete response or hematologic improvement was achieved by six patients, and roughly five patients were classified as non-responders. Response was defined as complete response or hematologic improvement, and patients meeting neither criterion were classed as non-responders.

Overall study results and their limits: Age matching of healthy control donors to MDS patients was not performed, and the MDS versus healthy comparison could have been impacted by this lack of age matching. Novel clonotypes emerged more often in responders, while non-responders showed more contracted clonotypes after treatment. Whether the shared GLIPH2 clusters possibly recognize novel MDS antigens was not confirmed and still needs to be tested experimentally. Only 10 to 12 patients were analyzed, so the study cohort was small. Richness, rarefaction diversity and clonality did not change significantly after hypomethylating agent treatment, across all patients or within response groups.

Bulk bone marrow was analyzed, and T-cell subsets were not sorted. Bone marrow from over 10 myelodysplastic syndrome patients was immunosequenced for TCR beta CDR3 regions before and after hypomethylating agent therapy. For longitudinal repertoire tracking, a baseline bone marrow plus two to three bone marrows at different post-treatment timepoints were contributed by each patient. Genomic DNA was isolated from whole bone marrow, and DNA quality was assessed with TapeStation, NanoDrop OneC and PicoGreen assays. In the germline V gene, CDR1 corresponds to SGHTA and CDR2 to FQGNSA. Cut back by 6 bases and 6 bases, the V and J ends lie 23 bases apart. The CDR3 holds 16 amino acids from the cysteine to the phenylalanine. The sequence is cut down to CDR3 DNA, 48 bases in frame from base 1. For this clone: Its antigen is not yet known. One base away there is no much larger clone; base qualities are not given.

The library relied on the immunoSEQ multiplex PCR assay. Survey resolution was used, with two replicates of around 200 ng each, totaling around 400 ng of DNA per sample. The hsTCRB kit detected rearranged TCRB sequences in genomic DNA using multiplex PCR primers targeting V and J genes. The CDR3 region was amplified in a first PCR of 31 cycles using the QIAGEN Multiplex PCR Kit. A second PCR of about 8 cycles attached sample barcodes and Illumina adapters to each replicate. Quantification of the pooled libraries was done with a QuantStudio 6 and the KAPA library quantification kit. About 14 pM of pooled libraries was sequenced on an Illumina MiSeq using 156-cycle single-end reads plus a 15-cycle index read. The study's own analysis went as follows. Of 180,000 or so unique clonotypes, less than 2% were flagged by VDJdb annotation as previously reported viral-epitope-specific clonotypes. Raw reads were processed by the immunoSEQ Data Assistant and immunoSEQ Analyzer into normalized, annotated TCRB repertoires. Clonotypes were analyzed with BioAnalyzer and version 0.6.5 of the immunarch R package. Before richness was estimated, every repertoire was downsampled to match the clone count of the smallest repertoire. Clonotypes were categorized as expanded, contracted or novel by Fisher's exact tests, where a novel clonotype had zero frequency before treatment. Significantly changed CDR3 beta sequences were clustered with GLIPH2 at simulation_depth=1000 and kmer_min_depth=3, and CDR3s shorter than five residues were left out. This is the immuneACCESS table as TCRdb keeps it, with only in-frame sequences that have V and J called. A part of the clones is gone; compared with another copy, unresolved V genes explain less than half, and the rest is unexplained. The V and J calls and clone size were taken over from that table, and D and trimming were inferred from the DNA. For this sample the table gives around 5,500 clones, of which about 90% were detected only once. 15% of the sample is in the top ten clones.

The source was bone marrow, collected before or after starting hypomethylating agent treatment for myelodysplastic syndrome (not recorded which). The V and J genes are TRBV7-2 and TRBJ1-2, with the D gene too uncertain to name. The TCR originated in a human donor with myelodysplastic syndrome. The CDR3 amino acid sequence is: CASSRRVGWVGDGYTF. Read as DNA, the sequence is TGTGCCAGCAGTCGACGCGTGGGGTGGGTGGGTGATGGCTACACCTTC. When the CDR3 is completed using the reference TRBV7-2 and TRBJ1-2 genes on either side, the full variable domain is GAGVSQSPSNKVTEKGKDVELRCDPISGHTALYWYRQSLGQGLEFLIYFQGNSAPDKSGLPSDRFSAERTGGSVSTLTIQRTQQEDSAVYLCASSRRVGWVGDGYTFGSGTRLTVV.